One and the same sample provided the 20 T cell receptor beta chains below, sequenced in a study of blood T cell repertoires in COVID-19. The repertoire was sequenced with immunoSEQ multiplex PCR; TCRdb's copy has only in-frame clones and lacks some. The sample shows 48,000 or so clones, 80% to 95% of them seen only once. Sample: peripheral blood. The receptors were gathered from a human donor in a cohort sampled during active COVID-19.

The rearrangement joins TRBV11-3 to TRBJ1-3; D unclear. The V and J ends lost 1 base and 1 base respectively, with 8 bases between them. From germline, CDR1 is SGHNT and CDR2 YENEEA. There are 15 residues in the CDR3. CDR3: CASSLGRGSGNTIYF. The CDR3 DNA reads TGTGCCAGCAGCTTAGGGAGAGGATCTGGAAACACCATATATTTT. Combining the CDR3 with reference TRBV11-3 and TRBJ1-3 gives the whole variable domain EAGVVQSPRYKIIEKKQPVAFWCNPISGHNTLYWYLQNLGQGPELLIRYENEEAVDDSQLPKDRFSAERLKGVDSTLKIQPAELGDSAVYLCASSLGRGSGNTIYFGEGSWLTVV.

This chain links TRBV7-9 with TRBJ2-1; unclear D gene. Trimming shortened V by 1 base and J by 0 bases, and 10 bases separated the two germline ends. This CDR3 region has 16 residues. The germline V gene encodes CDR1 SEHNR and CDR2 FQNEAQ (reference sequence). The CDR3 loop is CASSLETASSYNEQFF. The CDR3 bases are TGTGCCAGCAGCTTAGAGACCGCTAGCTCCTACAATGAGCAGTTCTTC.

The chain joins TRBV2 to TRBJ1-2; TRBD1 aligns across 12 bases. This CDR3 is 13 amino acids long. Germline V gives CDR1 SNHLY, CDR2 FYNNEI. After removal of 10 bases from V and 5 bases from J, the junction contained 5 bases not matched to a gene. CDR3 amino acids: CAIRDRGPYGYTF. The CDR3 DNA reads TGTGCCATCAGGGACAGGGGGCCGTATGGCTACACCTTC.

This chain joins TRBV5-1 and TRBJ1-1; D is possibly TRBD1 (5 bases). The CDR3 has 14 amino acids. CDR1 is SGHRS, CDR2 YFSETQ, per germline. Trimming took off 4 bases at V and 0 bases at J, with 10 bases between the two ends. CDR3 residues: CASSADKMNTEAFF. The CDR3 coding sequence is TGCGCCAGCAGCGCGGACAAGATGAACACTGAAGCTTTCTTT.

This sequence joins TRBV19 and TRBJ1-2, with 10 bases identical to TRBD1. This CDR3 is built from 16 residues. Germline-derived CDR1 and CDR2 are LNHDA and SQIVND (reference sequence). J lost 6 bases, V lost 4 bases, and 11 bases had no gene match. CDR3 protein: CASSTGSGTGADGYTF. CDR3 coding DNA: TGTGCCAGTAGTACGGGCAGTGGGACAGGGGCGGATGGCTACACCTTC.

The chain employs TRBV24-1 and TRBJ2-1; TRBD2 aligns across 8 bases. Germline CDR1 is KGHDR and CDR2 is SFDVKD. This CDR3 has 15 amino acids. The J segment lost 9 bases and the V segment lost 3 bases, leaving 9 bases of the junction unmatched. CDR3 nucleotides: TGTGCCACCAGTGATGCGAATCGGGGGGGTAGTGAGCAGTTCTTC. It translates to CATSDANRGGSEQFF.

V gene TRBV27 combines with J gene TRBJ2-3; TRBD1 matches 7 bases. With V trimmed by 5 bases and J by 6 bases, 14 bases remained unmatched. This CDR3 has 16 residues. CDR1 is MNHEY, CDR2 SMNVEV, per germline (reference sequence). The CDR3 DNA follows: TGTGCCAGCAGTAATATAGGGACAGCCTATGGGGATACGCAGTATTTT. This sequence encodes CASSNIGTAYGDTQYF.

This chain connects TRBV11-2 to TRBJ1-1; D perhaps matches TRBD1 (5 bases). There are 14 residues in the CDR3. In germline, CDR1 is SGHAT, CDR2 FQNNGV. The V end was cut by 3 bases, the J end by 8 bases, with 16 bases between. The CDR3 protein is CASSLGAGVGEAFF. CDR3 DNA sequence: TGTGCCAGCAGCTTGGGAGCGGGGGTTGGGGAAGCTTTCTTT.

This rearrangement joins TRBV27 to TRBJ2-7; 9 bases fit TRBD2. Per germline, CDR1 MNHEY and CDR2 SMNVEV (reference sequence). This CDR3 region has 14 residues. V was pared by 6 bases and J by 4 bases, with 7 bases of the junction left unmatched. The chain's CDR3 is CASSNSGSRYEQYF. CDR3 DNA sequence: TGTGCCAGCAGCAATAGCGGGAGTAGGTACGAGCAGTACTTC.

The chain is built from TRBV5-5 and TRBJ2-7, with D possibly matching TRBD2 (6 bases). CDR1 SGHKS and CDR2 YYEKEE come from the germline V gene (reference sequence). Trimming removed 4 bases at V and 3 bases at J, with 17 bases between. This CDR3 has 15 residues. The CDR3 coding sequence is TGTGCCAGCAGCCGCTCCGGGACTCTGAGCTACGAGCAGTACTTC. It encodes CASSRSGTLSYEQYF.

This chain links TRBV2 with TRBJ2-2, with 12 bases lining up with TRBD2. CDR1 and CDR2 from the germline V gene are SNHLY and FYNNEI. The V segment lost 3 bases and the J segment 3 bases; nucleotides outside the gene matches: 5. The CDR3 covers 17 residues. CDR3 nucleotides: TGTGCCAGCAGTGAGGGACTAGCGGGCACCTACACCGGGGAGCTGTTTTTT. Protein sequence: CASSEGLAGTYTGELFF. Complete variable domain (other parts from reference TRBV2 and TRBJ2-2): EPEVTQTPSHQVTQMGQEVILRCVPISNHLYFYWYRQILGQKVEFLVSFYNNEISEKSEIFDDQFSVERPDGSNFTLKIRSTKLEDSAMYFCASSEGLAGTYTGELFFGEGSRLTVL.

CDR3 bases: TGTGCCTGGGGGACTAGCTCCTACGAGCAGTACTTC. The encoded protein is CAWGTSSYEQYF. The V gene is TRBV30, the J gene TRBJ2-7; 8 bases align to TRBD2. Per the germline V gene, CDR1 is GTSNPN and CDR2 is SVGIG (reference sequence). CDR3 length: 12 residues. V dropped 5 bases and J dropped 0; count of bases not matched to a gene: 0.

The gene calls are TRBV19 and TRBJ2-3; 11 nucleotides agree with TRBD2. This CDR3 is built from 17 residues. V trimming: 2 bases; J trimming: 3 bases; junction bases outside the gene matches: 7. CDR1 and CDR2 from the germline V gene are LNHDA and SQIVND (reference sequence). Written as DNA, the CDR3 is TGTGCCAGTAGTATACCGAGACTAGCGGGAACAACAGATACGCAGTATTTT. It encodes CASSIPRLAGTTDTQYF.

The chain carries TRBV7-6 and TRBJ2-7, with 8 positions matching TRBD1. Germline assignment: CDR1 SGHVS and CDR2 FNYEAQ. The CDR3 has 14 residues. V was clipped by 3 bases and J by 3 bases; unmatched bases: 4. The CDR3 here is CASSLRGQGYEQYF. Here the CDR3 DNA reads TGTGCCAGCAGCTTGAGAGGACAGGGCTACGAGCAGTACTTC.

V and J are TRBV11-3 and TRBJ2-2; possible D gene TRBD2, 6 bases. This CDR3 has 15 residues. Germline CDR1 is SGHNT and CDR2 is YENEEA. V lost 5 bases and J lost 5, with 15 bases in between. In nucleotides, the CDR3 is TGTGCCAGCAGCCCAGGAGGGTGGGGGACCGGGGAGCTGTTTTTT. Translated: CASSPGGWGTGELFF.

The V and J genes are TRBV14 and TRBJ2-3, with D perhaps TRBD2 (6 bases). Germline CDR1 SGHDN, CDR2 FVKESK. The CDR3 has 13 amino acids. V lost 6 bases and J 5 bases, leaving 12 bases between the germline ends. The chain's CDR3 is CASRRGGKDTQYF. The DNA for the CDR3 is TGTGCCAGCAGACGGGGCGGGAAAGATACGCAGTATTTT.

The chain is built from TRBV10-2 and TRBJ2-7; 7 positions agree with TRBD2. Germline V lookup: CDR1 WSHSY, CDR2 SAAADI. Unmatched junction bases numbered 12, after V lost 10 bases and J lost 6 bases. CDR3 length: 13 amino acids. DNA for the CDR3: TGCGCCACCTATACGGGACTACCGTTCGAGCAGTACTTC. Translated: CATYTGLPFEQYF.

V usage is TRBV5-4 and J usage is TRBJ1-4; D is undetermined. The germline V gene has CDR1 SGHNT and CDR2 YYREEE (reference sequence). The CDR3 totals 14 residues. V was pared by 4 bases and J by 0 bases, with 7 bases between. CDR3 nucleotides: TGTGCCAGCAGCAGGACTTCAACTAATGAAAAACTGTTTTTT. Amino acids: CASSRTSTNEKLFF.

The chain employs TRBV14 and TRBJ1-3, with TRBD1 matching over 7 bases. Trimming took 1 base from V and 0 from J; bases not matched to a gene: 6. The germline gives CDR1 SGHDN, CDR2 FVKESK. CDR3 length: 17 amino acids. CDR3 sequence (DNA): TGTGCCAGCAGCCAAGTCGGGACAGTCACCTCTGGAAACACCATATATTTT. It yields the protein CASSQVGTVTSGNTIYF.

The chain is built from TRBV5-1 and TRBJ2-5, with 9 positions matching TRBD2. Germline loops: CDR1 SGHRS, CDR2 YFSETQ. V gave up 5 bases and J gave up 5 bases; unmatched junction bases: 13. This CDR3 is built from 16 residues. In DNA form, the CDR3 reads TGCGCCAGCAGGACCGGGGTAGCGGGAGATTTGGAGACCCAGTACTTC. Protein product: CASRTGVAGDLETQYF.